This TCR beta chain was observed in a study of beta chain features in type 1 diabetes. Study-wide points: Patients' naive, central memory and regulatory TCRB repertoires appeared more alike than those of healthy donors. More deletions and fewer insertions at VDJ junctions were seen in type 1 diabetes patients.

The germline V gene has CDR1 SNHLY and CDR2 FYNNEI. The CDR3 is 15 residues long. Trimming at V came to 7 bases and at J to 4 bases, leaving 8 bases not matched to a gene. This clone was detected only a few times. Its target is unknown. Via CD45RO/CCR7/CD25/CD127/CD95/CD27, cells of the CD4+ naive, central memory, regulatory and stem cell-like memory subsets were sorted. Expressed TCRB transcripts were sequenced, since all the RNA that had been isolated was reverse transcribed. Only in-frame clones appear in the TCRdb table, and some are missing; sequencing was by immunoSEQ multiplex PCR. Here the sample spans 680,000 or so clones, roughly a sixth being singletons.

The sequenced material came from naive CD4+ T cells from blood. This clonotype was obtained from a man between 18 and 29 years old in good health. J is TRBJ1-4 and V is TRBV2, with 8 bases aligning to TRBD1. The CDR3, as DNA: TGTGCCAGCAATGGACAGGGCAGTGGTAATGAAAAACTGTTTTTT. Translated: CASNGQGSGNEKLFF.